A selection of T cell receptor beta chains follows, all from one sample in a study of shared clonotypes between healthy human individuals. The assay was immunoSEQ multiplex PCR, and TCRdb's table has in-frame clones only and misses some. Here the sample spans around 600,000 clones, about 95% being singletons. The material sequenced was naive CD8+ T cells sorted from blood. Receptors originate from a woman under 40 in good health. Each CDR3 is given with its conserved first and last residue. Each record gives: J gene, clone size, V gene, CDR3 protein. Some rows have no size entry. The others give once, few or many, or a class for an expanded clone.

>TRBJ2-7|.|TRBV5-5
CASSFGSSYEQYF
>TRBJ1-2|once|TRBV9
CASSVSKKGEGYTF
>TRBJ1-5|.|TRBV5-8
CASSLRTGGRQPQHF
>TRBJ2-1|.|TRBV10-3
CAISGRDRSGDEQFF
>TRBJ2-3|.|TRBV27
CASILSGRTSTDTQYF
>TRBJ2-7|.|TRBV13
CASSLASGGYEQYF
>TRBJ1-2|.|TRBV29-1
CSATGRVGLNYGYTF
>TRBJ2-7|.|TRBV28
CASSPTLAVSYEQYF
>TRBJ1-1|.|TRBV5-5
CASSHVQVSVTVGAFF
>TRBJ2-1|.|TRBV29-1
CSVRVAGSSYNEQFF
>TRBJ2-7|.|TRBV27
CASSSLAGVMYEQYF
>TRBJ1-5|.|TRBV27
CASSLSTAGHQPQHF
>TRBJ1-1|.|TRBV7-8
CASSPPTENTEAFF
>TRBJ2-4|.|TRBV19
CASSIDSGRGIQYF
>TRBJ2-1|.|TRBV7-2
CASSLGGSWSSSYNEQFF
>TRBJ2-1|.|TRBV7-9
CASSLPFDRGNEQFF
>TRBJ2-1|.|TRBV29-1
CSAETGLVSNEQFF
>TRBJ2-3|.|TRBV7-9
CASSLAIRDTQYF
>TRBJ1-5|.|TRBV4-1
CASSQHGLEYQPQHF
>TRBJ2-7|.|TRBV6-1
CASSGGTGSHEQYF
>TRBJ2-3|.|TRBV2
CASKRKAGATDTQYF
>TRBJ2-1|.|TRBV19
CASSMGGNYEQFF
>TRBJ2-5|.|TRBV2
CASSGWTSGQTQYF
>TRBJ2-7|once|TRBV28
CASSLGLRTYEQYF
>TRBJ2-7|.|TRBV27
CASSLGQGAYEQYF
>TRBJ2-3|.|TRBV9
CASSVDGLGTDTQYF
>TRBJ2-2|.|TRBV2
CASRGLAGPYTGELFF
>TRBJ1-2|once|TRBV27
CASRSTFNVYGYTF
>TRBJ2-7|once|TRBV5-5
CASSLSASGRGVAYEQYF
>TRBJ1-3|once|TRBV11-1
CASSLQGLRGNTIYF
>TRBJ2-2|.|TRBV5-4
CASSLEGAWELFF
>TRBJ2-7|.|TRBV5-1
CASSWMLGSSYEQYF
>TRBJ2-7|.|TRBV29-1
CSAVGTQSYEQYF
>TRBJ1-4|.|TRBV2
CASSDRDRVEKLFF
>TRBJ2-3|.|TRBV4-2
CASSQDSGQGNTQYF
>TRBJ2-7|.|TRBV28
CASSFGLAPEQYF
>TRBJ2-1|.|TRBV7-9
CASSLAGGLYNEQFF
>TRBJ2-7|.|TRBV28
CASSLGGNYEQYF
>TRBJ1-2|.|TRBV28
CASGLDRSGYTF
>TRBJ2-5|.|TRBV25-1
CASSEGLAKTQYF
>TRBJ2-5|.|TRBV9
CASRTQETQYF
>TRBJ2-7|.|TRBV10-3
CAISEGQAYEQYF
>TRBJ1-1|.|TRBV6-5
CASSYAGGGGTEAFF
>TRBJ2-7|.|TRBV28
CASSFGAGHPYEQYF
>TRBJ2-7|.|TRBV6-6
CASSPGTLEQYF
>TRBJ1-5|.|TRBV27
CASSLTGGWNQPQHF